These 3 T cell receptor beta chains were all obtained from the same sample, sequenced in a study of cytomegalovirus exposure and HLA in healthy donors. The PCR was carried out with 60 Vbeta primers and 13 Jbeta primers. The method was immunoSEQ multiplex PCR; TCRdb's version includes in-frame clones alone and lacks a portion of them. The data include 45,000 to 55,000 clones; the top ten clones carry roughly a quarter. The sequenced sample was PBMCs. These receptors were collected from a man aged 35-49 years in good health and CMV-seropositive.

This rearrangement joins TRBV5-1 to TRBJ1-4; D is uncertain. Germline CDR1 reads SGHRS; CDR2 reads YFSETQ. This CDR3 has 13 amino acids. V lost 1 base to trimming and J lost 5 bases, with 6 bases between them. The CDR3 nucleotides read TGCGCCAGCAGCTTGTCAGAAAATGAAAAACTGTTTTTT. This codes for CASSLSENEKLFF. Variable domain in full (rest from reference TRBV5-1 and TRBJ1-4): KAGVTQTPRYLIKTRGQQVTLSCSPISGHRSVSWYQQTPGQGLQFLFEYFSETQRNKGNFPGRFSGRQFSNSRSEMNVSTLELGDSALYLCASSLSENEKLFFGSGTQLSVL.

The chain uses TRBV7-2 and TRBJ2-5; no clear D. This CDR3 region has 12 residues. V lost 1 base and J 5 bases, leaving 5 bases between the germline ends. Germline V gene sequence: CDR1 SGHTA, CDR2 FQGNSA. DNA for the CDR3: TGTGCCAGCAGCTTAGGGGCGGAGACCCAGTACTTC. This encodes CASSLGAETQYF.

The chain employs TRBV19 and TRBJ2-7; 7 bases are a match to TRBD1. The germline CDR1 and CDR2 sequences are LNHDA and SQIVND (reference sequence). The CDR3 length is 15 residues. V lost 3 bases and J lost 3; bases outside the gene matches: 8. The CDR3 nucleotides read TGTGCCAGTAGTATTCGTGGCCCAGGGGGCTACGAGCAGTACTTC. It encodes CASSIRGPGGYEQYF.